These T cell receptor beta chains were read from a single sample in a study of blood T cell repertoires in COVID-19. The assay was immunoSEQ multiplex PCR, and TCRdb's table has in-frame clones only and misses some. Among 72,000 or so clones listed, over 70% were seen once. The sequencing input was peripheral blood. Source of these receptors: a man aged 70 or older who had recovered from COVID-19. CDR3s include the opening cysteine and the closing phenylalanine or tryptophan. A D gene is named only where the DNA matches it firmly. The size field is filled for only some rows; it gives once, few, many or a size class.

cdr3_nt | cdr3_aa | j_call | v_call | clone_size | d_call
TGTGCCAGCGGCCGGGGGACAGGGGTATCACCCCTCCACTTT | CASGRGTGVSPLHF | TRBJ1-6 | TRBV5-6 | once | TRBD1
TGTGCCAGCAGCCTTCGTACCGGGACAGGGGACACTGAAGCTTTCTTT | CASSLRTGTGDTEAFF | TRBJ1-1 | TRBV11-2 | - | TRBD1
TGTGCCAGCAGCCCATCAGTGCTGAACACTGAAGCTTTCTTT | CASSPSVLNTEAFF | TRBJ1-1 | TRBV7-3 | - | -
TGTGCCAGCAGCTTAGACACAGGGATACAAGAAAAACTGTTTTTT | CASSLDTGIQEKLFF | TRBJ1-4 | TRBV11-3 | - | -
TGTGCCAGCAGCTATTTCAGGGACAGACCCTACGAGCAGTACTTC | CASSYFRDRPYEQYF | TRBJ2-7 | TRBV6-2/TRBV6-3 | - | TRBD1
TGTGCCAGCAGTGAATGGGGGCAGGAGACCCAGTACTTC | CASSEWGQETQYF | TRBJ2-5 | TRBV6-1 | - | -
TGTGCCAGCAGCTTATCCGGGAACACTGAAGCTTTCTTT | CASSLSGNTEAFF | TRBJ1-1 | TRBV7-2 | - | -
TGTGCCACATCGGACTGGGTTCAGGCGCAGTATTTT | CATSDWVQAQYF | TRBJ2-3 | TRBV2 | - | -
TGTGCCAGCAGCTTGGAGATCCCTAGCGGGAGGGCCGGGGAGCTGTTTTTT | CASSLEIPSGRAGELFF | TRBJ2-2 | TRBV5-4 | - | TRBD2
TGTGCCAGCTCACCACAAAAAAATACGGGAATTAATCAGCCCCAGCATTTT | CASSPQKNTGINQPQHF | TRBJ1-5 | TRBV18 | - | -
TGTGCCAGCAGCCAAGAAGATGCGGGAGAGACCCAGTACTTC | CASSQEDAGETQYF | TRBJ2-5 | TRBV3-1/TRBV3-2 | - | -
TGTGCCAGCAGCTTAGCGCAAATCGCGTCTGCTGGAAACACCATATATTTT | CASSLAQIASAGNTIYF | TRBJ1-3 | TRBV7-2 | once | -
TGCAGCGTTGGCATTAAGGGGACTAGCGGGAGTAGATGGGCCGGGGAGCTGTTTTTT | CSVGIKGTSGSRWAGELFF | TRBJ2-2 | TRBV29-1 | - | TRBD2
TGTGCCAGCAGCCAGATTCTTAACCAAGAGACCCAGTACTTC | CASSQILNQETQYF | TRBJ2-5 | TRBV28 | - | -
TGTGCCAGCAGCGTAAACACGGGTCCAAACACCGGGGAGCTGTTTTTT | CASSVNTGPNTGELFF | TRBJ2-2 | TRBV9 | - | -
TGTGCCAGCAGCTCCGTACAGGGGTATGAGCAGTTCTTC | CASSSVQGYEQFF | TRBJ2-1 | TRBV11-3 | - | TRBD1
TGTGCCAGTAGTGGGACAGGTACCAGCAATCAGCCCCAGCATTTT | CASSGTGTSNQPQHF | TRBJ1-5 | TRBV19 | - | TRBD1
TGTGCCTGGAGTCTTCAGGGCATGGGGGCTTTCTTT | CAWSLQGMGAFF | TRBJ1-1 | TRBV30 | - | -
TGTGCCACAGGTCGGCAGGCGAACACTGAAGCTTTCTTT | CATGRQANTEAFF | TRBJ1-1 | TRBV19 | few | -
TGTGCCAGCAGTCTCTCTACAGGGGAGGTGGGGCCCCAGCATTTT | CASSLSTGEVGPQHF | TRBJ1-5 | TRBV2 | few | TRBD1
TGTGCCAGCTCGGACGGGAATGAAGCCTACGAGCAGTACTTC | CASSDGNEAYEQYF | TRBJ2-7 | TRBV28 | - | -
TGTGCCAGCAGCCAAGATCCCCCTAGTTCGGAGCAGTTCTTC | CASSQDPPSSEQFF | TRBJ2-1 | TRBV3-1/TRBV3-2 | - | -
TGTGCCAGCAAAATCGACAGGGTGGGCAATGAGCAGTTCTTC | CASKIDRVGNEQFF | TRBJ2-1 | TRBV2 | - | TRBD1
TGTGCCAGTAGAGGGAGGAGCAATCAGCCCCAGCATTTT | CASRGRSNQPQHF | TRBJ1-5 | TRBV19 | - | -
TGTGCCACCAGCAGAGATAGGCTAGCGGGAGGGCTAGGAGACAATGAGCAGTTCTTC | CATSRDRLAGGLGDNEQFF | TRBJ2-1 | TRBV15 | - | TRBD2
TGTGCCAGCAGCTTTCAACAGGGTATCGGGGAGACCCAGTACTTC | CASSFQQGIGETQYF | TRBJ2-5 | TRBV11-2 | - | -
TGTGCCAGCAGCCTCAATCAGCCCCAGCATTTT | CASSLNQPQHF | TRBJ1-5 | TRBV12-3/TRBV12-4 | - | -
TGTGCCAGCAGCTTAGCCCTGGGCCAGGGAGGAGGAAACACCATATATTTT | CASSLALGQGGGNTIYF | TRBJ1-3 | TRBV11-2 | - | -
TGTGCCAGCAGCACCTTAGCGGGGGGGAAGCAGTTCTTC | CASSTLAGGKQFF | TRBJ2-1 | TRBV11-3 | - | TRBD2
TGCGCCAGCAGCTTCGGGGGGGCCTACAATGAGCAGTTCTTC | CASSFGGAYNEQFF | TRBJ2-1 | TRBV5-1 | - | TRBD2
TGTGCCAGCAGCGTAGCTACTGATTCACAGCTCTCTGGGGCCAACGTCCTGACTTTC | CASSVATDSQLSGANVLTF | TRBJ2-6 | TRBV9 | medium-sized | -
TGTGCCAGCAGCGTAGGGATAGCGGGGTCCTCCTACGAGCAGTACTTC | CASSVGIAGSSYEQYF | TRBJ2-7 | TRBV9 | - | TRBD2
TGTGCCAGCAGTCAAGCCCCTGACATGAACACTGAAGCTTTCTTT | CASSQAPDMNTEAFF | TRBJ1-1 | TRBV27 | - | -
TGTGCCAGCAGTTTATCGAGCGGCGATCAGCCCCAGCATTTT | CASSLSSGDQPQHF | TRBJ1-5 | TRBV27 | - | -
TGTGCCAGCAGTTACTCCCCCCGCGGGGGGCGCATTGGCAATCAGCCCCAGCATTTT | CASSYSPRGGRIGNQPQHF | TRBJ1-5 | TRBV6-2/TRBV6-3 | - | -
TGTGCCAGCAGTTACTCGCTCGCGGGGGAGGTAGATACGCAGTATTTT | CASSYSLAGEVDTQYF | TRBJ2-3 | TRBV6-2/TRBV6-3 | - | TRBD2
TGTGCCAGCAGTTTACGTACATCCCGATACAATGAGCAGTTCTTC | CASSLRTSRYNEQFF | TRBJ2-1 | TRBV28 | - | -
TGTGCCAGCAGCTTCTCAGGGGGCCCATACGAGCAGTACTTC | CASSFSGGPYEQYF | TRBJ2-7 | TRBV5-5 | - | TRBD1
TGTGCCAGCAGCTCATTAGCCGGGGAGCTGTTTTTT | CASSSLAGELFF | TRBJ2-2 | TRBV7-3 | - | -
TGTGCCAGCAGCTTAGGGTCTAGCGGGGGACGCTTCCAAGAGACCCAGTACTTC | CASSLGSSGGRFQETQYF | TRBJ2-5 | TRBV11-3 | - | TRBD2
TGTGCCAGCAGCTTGGTGCAGGGGACACAAGAGACCCAGTACTTC | CASSLVQGTQETQYF | TRBJ2-5 | TRBV7-2 | - | -
TGTGCCAGCAGCTTGGGGGGCGGGCGGGATAGCTCCTACGAGCAGTACTTC | CASSLGGGRDSSYEQYF | TRBJ2-7 | TRBV5-5 | - | -
TGTGCCAGCAGCGTAGGGGTAGCGGGGGGCACAGATACGCAGTATTTT | CASSVGVAGGTDTQYF | TRBJ2-3 | TRBV9 | - | TRBD2
TGCGCCAGCAGCTGGGGCCGGGACAGCCAAGAGACCCAGTACTTC | CASSWGRDSQETQYF | TRBJ2-5 | TRBV5-1 | - | TRBD1
TGTGCCAGCAGTTTGTTGACAGGGGTTAGCAATCAGCCCCAGCATTTT | CASSLLTGVSNQPQHF | TRBJ1-5 | TRBV28 | - | TRBD1
TGTGCCAGCAGTGGCCCACTAAGCGCGGGGTCCTACGAGCAGTACTTC | CASSGPLSAGSYEQYF | TRBJ2-7 | TRBV2 | - | -
TGTGCCAGCAGCGTAGAGGGGGCGAGCTCCTACAATGAGCAGTTCTTC | CASSVEGASSYNEQFF | TRBJ2-1 | TRBV9 | - | TRBD1
TGTGCCAGCAGTGACCGAACAGCAGGGGGGAGAGGAAACACCATATATTTT | CASSDRTAGGRGNTIYF | TRBJ1-3 | TRBV6-1 | - | TRBD1
TGTGCCAGCAGCCGCGGTGACAGGGGAGGGAGGGACACTGAAGCTTTCTTT | CASSRGDRGGRDTEAFF | TRBJ1-1 | TRBV5-6 | once | TRBD1
TGTGCCAGCAGTGAACTAGCGGGAGGCGAGCAGTTCTTC | CASSELAGGEQFF | TRBJ2-1 | TRBV6-1 | - | TRBD2
TGCAGCGTTGAGGTCTACACAGATACGCAGTATTTT | CSVEVYTDTQYF | TRBJ2-3 | TRBV29-1 | - | -
TGCAGCGTCAATCGGGGGGACATATATTCACCCCTCCACTTT | CSVNRGDIYSPLHF | TRBJ1-6 | TRBV29-1 | - | -
TGTGCCAGCAGCCCACGGGCGGGGGGGACCACCGGGGAGCTGTTTTTT | CASSPRAGGTTGELFF | TRBJ2-2 | TRBV7-2 | - | TRBD2
TGTGCCAGTAGTATGGGCCTAGGCTACACCTTC | CASSMGLGYTF | TRBJ1-2 | TRBV19 | - | -
TGTGCCAGCAGGGCCAGTAGCAATCAGCCCCAGCATTTT | CASRASSNQPQHF | TRBJ1-5 | TRBV28 | - | -
TGTGCCAGTAGTCGAGGACAGGGGGGGTACCAAGAGACCCAGTACTTC | CASSRGQGGYQETQYF | TRBJ2-5 | TRBV19 | - | TRBD1
TGCGCCAGCAGTGGTGGCAGGGGTGGTCCAGATACGCAGTATTTT | CASSGGRGGPDTQYF | TRBJ2-3 | TRBV5-1 | - | -